This entry lists 22 T cell receptor beta chains sequenced from one sample in a study of CD8 T cells in ankylosing spondylitis. TCRdb re-derived calls from the 5' RACE reads in MiXCR, one entry per CDR3 protein. The data contain a few hundred thousand distinct CDR3 sequences, approximately 12% of them singletons. Sample: blood, either unsorted or a sorted T cell fraction (not recorded which). The source of these receptors is a male donor with ankylosing spondylitis or in good health (not recorded which).

This clonotype showed up many times. This chain joins TRBV20-1 and TRBJ2-5; the match to TRBD2 covers 7 bases. V was clipped by 2 bases and J by 5 bases; unmatched bases: 2. The CDR3 is 12 amino acids. The germline V gene encodes CDR1 DFQATT and CDR2 SNEGSKA (reference sequence). This chain's CDR3 is CSARTSEETQYF. The CDR3 region has the DNA TGCAGTGCTAGAACTAGCGAGGAGACCCAGTACTTC.

This clonotype was detected a few times. The chain links TRBV7-9 to TRBJ1-5, with 8 bases that match TRBD1. The V and J ends lost 5 bases and 7 bases, in that order; junction bases with no gene match: 7. CDR1 and CDR2 from the germline V gene are SEHNR and FQNEAQ (reference sequence). The CDR3 is made up of 14 amino acids. CDR3 amino acids: CASSADREAQPQHF. CDR3 in DNA: TGTGCCAGCAGCGCGGACAGGGAGGCGCAGCCCCAGCATTTT.

Ten or more counts support this clonotype. This chain joins TRBV20-1 and TRBJ2-7; 13 positions agree with TRBD2. The V gene end was trimmed by 1 base and the J gene end by 5 bases; junction bases not matched to a gene: 5. This CDR3 contains 15 residues. Looked up from germline, CDR1 is DFQATT and CDR2 is SNEGSKA (reference sequence). DNA of the CDR3: TGCAGTGCTAGAGGGACTAGCGGGAGAAAAAACGAGCAGTACTTC. This sequence encodes CSARGTSGRKNEQYF.

This clonotype was counted once. V usage is TRBV20-1 and J usage is TRBJ1-5; D perhaps matches TRBD1 (6 bases). This CDR3 comprises 15 residues. V gave up 0 bases and J gave up 2 bases, with 11 bases separating them. Germline lookup yields CDR1 DFQATT and CDR2 SNEGSKA (reference sequence). The CDR3 protein is CSARDQAGGNQPQHF. The DNA of the CDR3 is TGCAGTGCTAGAGATCAGGCAGGGGGCAATCAGCCCCAGCATTTT.

The chain uses TRBV3-1 and TRBJ2-5; D is unclear. The germline V and J ends were trimmed by 2 bases and 2 bases, with 12 bases remaining between them. The CDR3 runs to 15 residues. Germline V gene lookup returns CDR1 LGHDT and CDR2 YNNKEL (reference sequence). The CDR3 DNA follows: TGTGCCAGCAGCCAATTTTACGGCAAACAAGAGACCCAGTACTTC. This codes for CASSQFYGKQETQYF.

At least ten counts were recorded for this clonotype. The V gene is TRBV28, the J gene TRBJ2-5, with D unresolved. The germline gives CDR1 MDHEN, CDR2 SYDVKM. The CDR3 is 10 amino acids. Trimming shortened V by 8 bases and J by 5 bases, and 6 bases separated the two germline ends. CDR3 sequence (DNA): TGTGCCAGCGCGCGTGAGACCCAGTACTTC. Encoded protein: CASARETQYF. The full variable domain, in which reference TRBV28 and TRBJ2-5 provide the parts outside the CDR3, is DVKVTQSSRYLVKRTGEKVFLECVQDMDHENMFWYRQDPGLGLRLIYFSYDVKMKEKGDIPEGYSVSREKKERFSLILESASTNQTSMYLCASARETQYFGPGTRLLVL.

This clonotype has at least ten counts. The chain uses TRBV5-1 and TRBJ2-5; the match to TRBD2 covers 10 bases. Germline-derived CDR1 and CDR2 are SGHRS and YFSETQ. Trimming took 3 bases from V and 2 from J; bases not matched to a gene: 10. This CDR3 is 17 amino acids long. The chain's CDR3 is CASSSAGLAVTQETQYF. CDR3 nucleotides: TGCGCCAGCAGCTCGGCCGGACTAGCGGTTACACAAGAGACCCAGTACTTC.

Comments on this clonotype: A clone one base away is much larger, so this may be a read error. The genes are TRBV5-5 and TRBJ2-7, with D uncertain. The germline V gene has CDR1 SGHKS and CDR2 YYEKEE (reference sequence). V was trimmed by 3 bases and J by 3 bases, leaving 10 bases between them. CDR3 size: 13 residues. CDR3 loop: CASSYHRYYEQYF. In DNA form, the CDR3 reads TGTGCCAGCAGCTATCACCGTTACTACGAGCAGTACTTC.

On this clonotype itself: A read error may explain this, as a much larger clone is one base away. The V gene is TRBV20-1, the J gene TRBJ1-2; TRBD1 agrees at 7 bases. The CDR3 has 12 amino acids. Looked up from germline, CDR1 is DFQATT and CDR2 is SNEGSKA (reference sequence). The CDR3 coding sequence is TGCAGTATAGGACAGGCTAACTATGGCCACACCTTC. This encodes CSIGQANYGHTF.

This clonotype was counted only a few times. V is TRBV5-1 and J is TRBJ2-2; 7 bases match TRBD2. J lost 1 base, V lost 5 bases, and 8 bases had no gene match. Germline CDR1 reads SGHRS; CDR2 reads YFSETQ. CDR3 length equals 16 residues. The CDR3 DNA follows: TGCGCCAGCAGGCTGGTCAGCGGGGAGAACACCGGGGAGCTGTTTTTT. Translated, it gives CASRLVSGENTGELFF.

This clonotype was counted many times. The J gene is TRBJ2-7, the V gene TRBV20-1; 10 bases are shared with TRBD2. J was trimmed by 4 bases and V by 6 bases; bases with no gene match: 12. Per germline, CDR1 DFQATT and CDR2 SNEGSKA (reference sequence). The CDR3 is 15 residues long. This chain's CDR3 is CSATGSSGSWYEQYF. In DNA form, the CDR3 reads TGCAGTGCCACTGGATCTAGCGGGAGTTGGTACGAGCAGTACTTC.

This clonotype was observed at least ten times. The J gene is TRBJ2-3, the V gene TRBV12-3 or TRBV12-4; 7 bases agree with TRBD1. V shed 5 bases, J shed 2 bases, and the junction held 7 bases outside the gene matches. CDR3 length: 15 amino acids. The CDR3 DNA sequence: TGTGCCAGCAGTCCCCGGGACAGCGTCACAGATACGCAGTATTTT. Translated, it gives CASSPRDSVTDTQYF.

This clonotype was seen many times. The CDR3 protein is CSVSAERDTQYF. In DNA, the CDR3 is TGCAGTGTGTCGGCGGAACGGGATACGCAGTATTTT. The V call is TRBV20-1, the J call TRBJ2-3; D is undetermined. V was pared by 7 bases and J by 6 bases, with 14 bases between. Per the germline V gene, CDR1 is DFQATT and CDR2 is SNEGSKA (reference sequence). The CDR3 covers 12 residues.

This rearrangement joins TRBV5-1 to TRBJ1-1, with unresolved D. V shed 4 bases and J shed 2 bases, with 9 bases lying between them. The germline V gene has CDR1 SGHRS and CDR2 YFSETQ. There are 13 residues in the CDR3. DNA for the CDR3: TGCGCCAGCAGCCCGGCAGTTAACACTGAAGCTTTCTTT. Its protein is CASSPAVNTEAFF.

This clonotype was found many times. The CDR3 coding sequence is TGTGCCAGCAGCCAGACGACAGCTAGCTCCTATAATTCACCCCTCCACTTT. Translation gives CASSQTTASSYNSPLHF. V gene TRBV27 combines with J gene TRBJ1-6; D perhaps matches TRBD1 (5 bases). The V end lost 6 bases, the J end lost 0 bases, and 15 bases lay between the germline ends. The CDR3 runs 17 residues. Looked up from germline, CDR1 is MNHEY and CDR2 is SMNVEV (reference sequence).

This clonotype was counted many times. The V call is TRBV5-1, the J call TRBJ2-7, with D perhaps TRBD2 (6 bases). The germline CDR1 and CDR2 sequences are SGHRS and YFSETQ. The CDR3 loop spans 15 amino acids. Deletions cut 1 base from V and 0 bases from J, with 11 bases between. CDR3 amino acids: CASSLLAESSYEQYF. DNA for the CDR3: TGCGCCAGCAGCTTGTTAGCGGAAAGCTCCTACGAGCAGTACTTC.

This clonotype has ten or more counts. The rearrangement links TRBV5-1 to TRBJ2-1; 8 bases align to TRBD2. CDR1 and CDR2 from the germline V gene are SGHRS and YFSETQ. The trim removed 3 bases at V and 7 bases at J, leaving 6 bases unmatched. The CDR3 runs to 14 residues. The CDR3 DNA follows: TGCGCCAGCAGCTCCCCTAGCGGGCGGAATGAGCAGTTCTTC. Amino acid sequence: CASSSPSGRNEQFF.

This clonotype has a count of ten or more. The chain combines TRBV6-1 with TRBJ1-6; 8 bases fit TRBD1. The CDR3 is 16 amino acids. Losses at the gene ends were 5 bases for V and 5 bases for J; bases not matched to a gene: 8. Germline lookup yields CDR1 MNHNS and CDR2 SASEGT. CDR3 amino acids: CASSPRSGQDNSPLHF. CDR3 in DNA: TGTGCCAGCAGTCCCCGATCGGGACAGGATAATTCACCCCTCCACTTT.

This clonotype occurred many times. The V call is TRBV12-3 or TRBV12-4, the J call TRBJ2-1; no definite D call. V lost 4 bases, J lost 5 bases, and 12 bases lay in between. The CDR3 sequence is 14 residues long. The chain's CDR3 is CASSYQWQHNEQFF. For the CDR3, the DNA is TGTGCCAGCAGTTACCAATGGCAGCACAATGAGCAGTTCTTC.

In its sample, this clonotype was seen a few times. This rearrangement joins TRBV6-5 to TRBJ1-1, with D hard to call. CDR1 and CDR2 (germline): MNHEY, SVGAGI. Deletions cut 4 bases from V and 0 bases from J, with 12 bases between. CDR3 length: 15 amino acids. The CDR3 DNA is TGTGCCAGCAGTTCCAGTTGGGAGATGAACACTGAAGCTTTCTTT. Its protein is CASSSSWEMNTEAFF.

The rearrangement uses TRBV25-1 and TRBJ2-7; tentative D call: TRBD2 (6 bases). Germline V CDR1 and CDR2: MGHDK, SYGVNS. The ends were cut back, 8 bases at V and 1 base at J, with 21 bases in the middle. The CDR3 is 16 amino acids. The DNA for the CDR3 is TGTGCCAGCGATCTCTCTTCGCCCGGGGGATCCTACGAGCAGTACTTC. It specifies CASDLSSPGGSYEQYF.

This sequence joins TRBV2 and TRBJ1-2; 7 bases match TRBD1. The ends lost 3 bases at V and 3 bases at J; junction bases unmatched: 7. This CDR3 is built from 15 residues. Germline values: CDR1 SNHLY, CDR2 FYNNEI. CDR3 in amino acids: CASSDGDRVDYGYTF. The DNA of the CDR3 is TGTGCCAGCAGTGATGGCGACAGGGTGGACTATGGCTACACCTTC.